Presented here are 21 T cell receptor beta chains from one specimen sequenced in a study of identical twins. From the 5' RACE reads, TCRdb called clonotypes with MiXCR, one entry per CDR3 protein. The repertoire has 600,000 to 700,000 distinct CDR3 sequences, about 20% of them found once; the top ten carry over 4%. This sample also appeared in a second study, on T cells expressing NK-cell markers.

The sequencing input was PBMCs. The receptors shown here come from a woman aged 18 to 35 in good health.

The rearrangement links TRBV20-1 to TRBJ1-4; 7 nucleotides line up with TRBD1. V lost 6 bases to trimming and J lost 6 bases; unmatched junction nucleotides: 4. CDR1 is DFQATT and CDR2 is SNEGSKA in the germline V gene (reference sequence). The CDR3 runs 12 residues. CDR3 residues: CSAKGADEKLFF. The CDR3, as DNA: TGCAGTGCGAAGGGGGCAGATGAAAAACTGTTTTTT.

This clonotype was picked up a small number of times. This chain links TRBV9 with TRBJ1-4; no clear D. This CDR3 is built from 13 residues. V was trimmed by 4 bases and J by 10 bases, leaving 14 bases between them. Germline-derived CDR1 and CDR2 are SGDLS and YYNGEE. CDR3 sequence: CASSPRGPGKLFF. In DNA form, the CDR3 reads TGTGCCAGCAGCCCCCGAGGGCCAGGAAAACTGTTTTTT.

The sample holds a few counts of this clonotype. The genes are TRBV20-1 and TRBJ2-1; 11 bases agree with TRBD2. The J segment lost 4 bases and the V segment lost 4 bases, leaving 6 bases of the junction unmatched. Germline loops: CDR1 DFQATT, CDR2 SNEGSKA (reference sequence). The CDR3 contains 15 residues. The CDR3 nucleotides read TGCAGTGCTATTTCTAGCGGGGGGATTTACAATGAGCAGTTCTTC. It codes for CSAISSGGIYNEQFF.

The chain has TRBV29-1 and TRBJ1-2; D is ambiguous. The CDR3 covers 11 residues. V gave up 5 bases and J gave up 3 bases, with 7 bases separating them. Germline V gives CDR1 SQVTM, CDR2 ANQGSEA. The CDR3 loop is CSVRVDYGYTF. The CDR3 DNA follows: TGCAGCGTTCGTGTAGACTATGGCTACACCTTC.

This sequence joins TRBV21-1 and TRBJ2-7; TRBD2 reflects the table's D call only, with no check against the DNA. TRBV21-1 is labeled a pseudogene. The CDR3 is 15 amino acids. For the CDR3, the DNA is TGTGCCACCGTTTATTGGCGGGAGGGCCGCGACGAGCAGTACTTC. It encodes CATVYWREGRDEQYF.

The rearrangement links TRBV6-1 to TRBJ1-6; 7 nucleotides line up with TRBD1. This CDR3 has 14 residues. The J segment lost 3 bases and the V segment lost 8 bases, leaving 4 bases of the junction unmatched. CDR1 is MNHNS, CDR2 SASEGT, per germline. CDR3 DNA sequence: TGTGCCAGCTGCGGGGACAGCTATAATTCACCCCTCCACTTT. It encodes CASCGDSYNSPLHF.

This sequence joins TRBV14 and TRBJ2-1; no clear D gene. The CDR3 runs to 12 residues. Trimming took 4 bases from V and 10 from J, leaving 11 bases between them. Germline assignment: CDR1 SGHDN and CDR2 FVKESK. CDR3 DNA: TGTGCCAGCAGCCCGCCGTCCGGGGAGCAGTTCTTC. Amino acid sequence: CASSPPSGEQFF.

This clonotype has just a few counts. The CDR3 reads CASSLGTHLEQYF. Written as DNA, the CDR3 is TGTGCCAGCAGCTTAGGCACTCATTTAGAGCAGTACTTC. The gene calls are TRBV7-2 and TRBJ2-7; no reliable D call. The CDR3 runs 13 residues. Germline lookup yields CDR1 SGHTA and CDR2 FQGNSA. Trimming shortened V by 1 base and J by 7 bases, and 11 bases separated the two germline ends.

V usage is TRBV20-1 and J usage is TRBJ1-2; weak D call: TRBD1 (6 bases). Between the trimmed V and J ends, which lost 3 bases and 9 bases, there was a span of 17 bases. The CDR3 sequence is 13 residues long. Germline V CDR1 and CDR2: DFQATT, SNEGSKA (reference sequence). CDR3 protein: CSASPTGQYSYTF. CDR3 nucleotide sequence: TGCAGTGCTAGCCCCACAGGGCAGTATAGCTACACCTTC.

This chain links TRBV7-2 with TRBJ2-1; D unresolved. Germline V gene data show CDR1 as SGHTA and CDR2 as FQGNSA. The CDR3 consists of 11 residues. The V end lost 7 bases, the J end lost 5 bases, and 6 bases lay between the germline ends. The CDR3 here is CASTIHNEQFF. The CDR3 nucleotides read TGTGCCAGCACCATCCACAATGAGCAGTTCTTC.

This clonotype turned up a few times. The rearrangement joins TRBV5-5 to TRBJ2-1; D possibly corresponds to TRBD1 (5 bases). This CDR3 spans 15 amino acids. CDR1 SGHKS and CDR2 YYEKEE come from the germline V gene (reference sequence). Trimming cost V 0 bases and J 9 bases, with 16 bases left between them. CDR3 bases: TGTGCCAGCAGCTTGGCCGGGCAGGGAAGGGCTGAGCAGTTCTTC. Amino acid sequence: CASSLAGQGRAEQFF. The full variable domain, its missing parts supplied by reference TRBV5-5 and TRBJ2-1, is DAGVTQSPTHLIKTRGQQVTLRCSPISGHKSVSWYQQVLGQGPQFIFQYYEKEERGRGNFPDRFSARQFPNYSSELNVNALLLGDSALYLCASSLAGQGRAEQFFGPGTRLTVL.

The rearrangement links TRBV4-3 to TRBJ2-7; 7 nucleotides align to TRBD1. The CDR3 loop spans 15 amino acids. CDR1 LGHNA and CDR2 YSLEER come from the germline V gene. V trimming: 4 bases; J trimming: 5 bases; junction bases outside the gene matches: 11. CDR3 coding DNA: TGCGCCAGCAGCCCAAGCGAGGGGGCGGGCAACGAGCAGTACTTC. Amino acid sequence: CASSPSEGAGNEQYF.

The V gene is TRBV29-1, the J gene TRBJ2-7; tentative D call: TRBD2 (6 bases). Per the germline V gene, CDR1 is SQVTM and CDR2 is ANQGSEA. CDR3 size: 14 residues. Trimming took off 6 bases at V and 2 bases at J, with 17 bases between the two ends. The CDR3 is CSVLGLANTYEQYF. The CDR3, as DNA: TGCAGCGTGTTAGGGCTAGCGAATACCTACGAGCAGTACTTC.

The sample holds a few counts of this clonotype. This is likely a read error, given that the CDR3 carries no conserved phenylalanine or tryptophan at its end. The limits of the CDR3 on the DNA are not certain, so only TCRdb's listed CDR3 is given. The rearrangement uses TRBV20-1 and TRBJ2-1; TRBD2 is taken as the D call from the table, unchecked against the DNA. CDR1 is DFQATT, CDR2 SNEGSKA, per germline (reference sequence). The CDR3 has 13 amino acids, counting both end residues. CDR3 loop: CSARDTRTSAIPV.

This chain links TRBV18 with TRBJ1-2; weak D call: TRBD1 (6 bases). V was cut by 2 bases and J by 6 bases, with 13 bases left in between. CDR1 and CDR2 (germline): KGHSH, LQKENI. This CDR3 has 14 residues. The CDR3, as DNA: TGTGCCAGCTCACCAGACTGGGGGCTGAATGGCTACACCTTC. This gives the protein CASSPDWGLNGYTF. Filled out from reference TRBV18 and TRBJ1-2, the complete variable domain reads NAGVMQNPRHLVRRRGQEARLRCSPMKGHSHVYWYRQLPEEGLKFMVYLQKENIIDESGMPKERFSAEFPKEGPSILRIQQVVRGDSAAYFCASSPDWGLNGYTFGSGTRLTVV.

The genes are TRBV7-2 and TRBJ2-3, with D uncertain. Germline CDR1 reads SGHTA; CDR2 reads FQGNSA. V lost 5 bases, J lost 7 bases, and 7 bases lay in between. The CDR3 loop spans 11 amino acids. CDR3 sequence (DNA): TGTGCCAGCAGCGACCGGCATACGCAGTATTTT. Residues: CASSDRHTQYF.

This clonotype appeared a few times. The CDR3 protein is CASSYASGSNGELFF. The CDR3 DNA sequence: TGCGCCAGCAGCTACGCTAGCGGGAGTAACGGGGAGCTGTTTTTT. This sequence joins TRBV5-1 and TRBJ2-2; 10 bases are a match to TRBD2. The CDR3 is 15 amino acids. V was pared by 3 bases and J by 7 bases, with 6 bases of the junction left unmatched. Per germline, CDR1 SGHRS and CDR2 YFSETQ.

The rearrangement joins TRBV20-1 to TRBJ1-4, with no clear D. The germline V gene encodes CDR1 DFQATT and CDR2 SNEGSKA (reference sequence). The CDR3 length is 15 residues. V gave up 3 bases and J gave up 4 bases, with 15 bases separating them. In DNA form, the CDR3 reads TGCAGTGCTAGCCCCCGGGGAAAGGGTAATGAAAAACTGTTTTTT. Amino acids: CSASPRGKGNEKLFF.

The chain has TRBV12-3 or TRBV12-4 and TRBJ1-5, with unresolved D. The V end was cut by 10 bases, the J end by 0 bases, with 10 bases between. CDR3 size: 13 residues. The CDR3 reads CATTYSSNQPQHF. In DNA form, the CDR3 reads TGTGCCACCACGTACAGTAGCAATCAGCCCCAGCATTTT.

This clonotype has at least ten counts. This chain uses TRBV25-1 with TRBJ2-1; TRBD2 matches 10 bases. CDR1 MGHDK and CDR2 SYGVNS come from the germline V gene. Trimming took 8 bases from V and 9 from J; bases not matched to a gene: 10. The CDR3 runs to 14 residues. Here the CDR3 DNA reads TGTGCCAGCTCACGGACTAGCGGCTTAGGTGAGCAGTTCTTC. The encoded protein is CASSRTSGLGEQFF.

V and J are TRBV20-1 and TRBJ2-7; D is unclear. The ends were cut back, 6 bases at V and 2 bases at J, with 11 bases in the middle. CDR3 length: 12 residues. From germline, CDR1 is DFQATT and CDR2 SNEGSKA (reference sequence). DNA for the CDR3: TGCAGTGCAAAGGACGGACCCTACGAGCAGTACTTC. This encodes CSAKDGPYEQYF.